This T cell receptor (beta chain) stems from a study of regulatory T cells in long-lasting Graves disease. In the study overall: Persistent Graves' disease meant over 5 years of antithyroid drugs with positive TSH receptor antibodies.

Whole-study findings and limits: Persistent disease preferred TRBV28, TRBJ1-2 and TRBJ2-5; new disease, TRBV20-1 and TRBJ2-1.

The time point denotes: persistent/refractory GD, antithyroid drugs over 5 years with positive TRAb. Following extraction of RNA from PBMCs, that RNA was used to make the TCR library. Graves' disease was diagnosed by American Thyroid Association guidelines. Notes on this clonotype: Antigen: not known.

The length of the CDR3 is 15 residues. The V end was cut by 1 base, the J end by 1 base, with 11 bases between. CDR1 is SEHNR, CDR2 FQNEAQ, per germline (reference sequence). Arm-PCR of CDR3 regions and iRepertoire HTBI primers were used to build TCR beta libraries. TCRdb reprocessed the multiplex PCR reads via MiXCR and lists one record per CDR3 protein. The data show fewer than 450,000 distinct CDR3 sequences, about a fifth seen once. The chain employs TRBV7-9 and TRBJ2-7, with D possibly being TRBD1 (6 bases). This sequence was found in a female donor with Graves disease. The sample consisted of peripheral blood mononuclear cells (PBMCs), taken when the disease was refractory, from a patient treated with antithyroid drugs. CDR3 coding DNA: TGTGCCAGCAGCTTAGACAGGGCCTATTCCTACGAGCAGTACTTC. Protein: CASSLDRAYSYEQYF.